The rows below give T cell receptor beta chains drawn from one sample of a study of blood T cells in healthy people across ages. From the 5' RACE reads, TCRdb called clonotypes with MiXCR, one entry per CDR3 protein. The table shows over 600,000 distinct CDR3 sequences, with around half occurring only once. Sequencing was performed on blood. Source of these receptors: an elderly man in good health. Both conserved end residues are part of each CDR3. The D gene is left open where the match is weak. For some rows the clone size is stated as once, few or many, or as a class when expanded; others skip it.

cdr3_aa cdr3_nt j_call clone_size d_call v_call
CSVWAGADTQYF TGCAGCGTTTGGGCAGGCGCAGATACGCAGTATTTT TRBJ2-3 few . TRBV29-1
CASSLTLDNEQFF TGCGCCAGCAGCTTAACGTTAGACAATGAGCAGTTCTTC TRBJ2-1 many . TRBV5-1
CATSLSTGAADTQYF TGTGCCACCAGCCTTTCGACAGGGGCGGCAGATACGCAGTATTTT TRBJ2-3 . TRBD1 TRBV24-1
CAVSEGLVDTDTRYF TGTGCCGTCTCTGAGGGACTAGTCGACACAGATACGCGGTATTTT TRBJ2-3 . TRBD2 TRBV30
CASSFPGPRGQETQYF TGTGCCAGCAGTTTCCCGGGACCAAGGGGCCAAGAGACCCAGTACTTC TRBJ2-5 few . TRBV25-1
CASSSQWGREETQYF TGTGCCAGCAGCTCCCAGTGGGGACGGGAAGAGACCCAGTACTTC TRBJ2-5 . . TRBV7-2
CASSPRGDSNTGELFF TGTGCCAGCAGCCCCCGAGGGGACTCGAACACCGGGGAGCTGTTTTTT TRBJ2-2 . . TRBV9
CSVSSRVYEQYF TGCAGCGTTAGCTCCAGGGTCTACGAGCAGTACTTC TRBJ2-7 few . TRBV29-1
CASRLAGGNTGELFF TGCGCCAGCAGACTAGCGGGAGGGAACACCGGGGAGCTGTTTTTT TRBJ2-2 few TRBD2 TRBV5-1
CSVGGRMNTEAFF TGCAGCGTGGGAGGACGGATGAACACTGAAGCTTTCTTT TRBJ1-1 . . TRBV29-1
CASSLLAGGRMNTEAFF TGTGCCAGCAGTTTACTGGCAGGGGGCCGGATGAACACTGAAGCTTTCTTT TRBJ1-1 . TRBD1 TRBV27
CAWSAADRPALGDGQETQYF TGTGCCTGGAGTGCTGCGGACAGGCCAGCTTTAGGCGACGGACAAGAGACCCAGTACTTC TRBJ2-5 few TRBD1 TRBV30
CSAEPGLAATISYNEQFF TGCAGTGCTGAGCCGGGACTAGCGGCCACTATCTCCTACAATGAGCAGTTCTTC TRBJ2-1 few TRBD2 TRBV20-1
CASSSQGEFGGSYGYTF TGTGCCAGCAGTTCACAGGGAGAGTTCGGGGGGAGCTATGGCTACACCTTC TRBJ1-2 . . TRBV27
CASSQDRQSDTQYF TGTGCCAGCAGCCAAGATAGGCAGTCAGATACGCAGTATTTT TRBJ2-3 . . TRBV4-2
CASSPPLQGAHYEQYF TGTGCCAGCAGCCCACCCCTGCAGGGGGCCCACTACGAGCAGTACTTC TRBJ2-7 . TRBD1 TRBV7-8
CSANGLSHNEQFF TGCAGCGCCAACGGACTGTCTCACAATGAGCAGTTCTTC TRBJ2-1 . . TRBV29-1
CASSLEAGSKQFF TGTGCCAGCAGTTTAGAGGCAGGCTCGAAGCAGTTCTTC TRBJ2-1 few . TRBV12-3/TRBV12-4
CSVAVVASTDTQYF TGCAGCGTTGCTGTCGTTGCTAGCACAGATACGCAGTATTTT TRBJ2-3 . . TRBV29-1
CASSWEGYTEAFF TGCGCCAGCAGCTGGGAGGGATACACTGAAGCTTTCTTT TRBJ1-1 . . TRBV5-1
CATSRSGTDTDTQYF TGTGCCACCAGCAGATCCGGGACGGACACAGATACGCAGTATTTT TRBJ2-3 . . TRBV15
CASSFWGILSYEQYF TGTGCCAGCAGTTTCTGGGGAATCCTCTCCTACGAGCAGTACTTC TRBJ2-7 . . TRBV28
CSFSGTSGPYERYF TGCAGCTTTTCCGGGACTAGCGGTCCCTACGAGCGGTACTTC TRBJ2-5 . TRBD2 TRBV29-1
CASSSVLTSGSYNEQFF TGTGCCAGCAGCTCCGTCCTGACTAGCGGCTCCTACAATGAGCAGTTCTTC TRBJ2-1 . TRBD2 TRBV7-6
CAWSPSTTVNTEAFF TGTGCCTGGAGTCCGTCCACGACAGTGAACACTGAAGCTTTCTTT TRBJ1-1 . . TRBV30
CSADRPATYEQYF TGCAGTGCTGACCGTCCGGCTACCTACGAGCAGTACTTC TRBJ2-7 . . TRBV20-1
CASSLSPGTGGSGETQYF TGTGCCAGCAGCTTAAGTCCCGGGACAGGGGGTTCGGGAGAGACCCAGTACTTC TRBJ2-5 . TRBD1 TRBV11-2
CASSYSTDYEQYF TGTGCCAGCAGTTACTCGACAGACTACGAGCAGTACTTC TRBJ2-7 many . TRBV6-2/TRBV6-3
CASSGLAGDEQYF TGTGCCAGCAGCGGTCTTGCGGGAGACGAGCAGTACTTC TRBJ2-7 many TRBD2 TRBV5-8
CSVERPGGVNNEQYF TGCAGCGTTGAACGCCCCGGGGGCGTTAACAATGAGCAGTACTTC TRBJ2-5 few . TRBV29-1
CASIRTGATDTQYF TGTGCCAGCATCCGGACGGGAGCCACAGATACGCAGTATTTT TRBJ2-3 once . TRBV6-2/TRBV6-3
CASSQGQGGNYGYTF TGCGCCAGCAGCCAGGGACAGGGAGGAAACTATGGCTACACCTTC TRBJ1-2 . TRBD1 TRBV4-1
CSASSGREVDTQYF TGCAGTGCTTCTAGCGGGAGGGAGGTAGATACGCAGTATTTT TRBJ2-3 . TRBD2 TRBV20-1
CSARDLRMGEETQYF TGCAGTGCTAGAGATCTTAGAATGGGGGAAGAGACCCAGTACTTC TRBJ2-5 . . TRBV20-1
CASSLDPAGDSGELFF TGTGCCAGCAGCTTGGATCCAGCGGGAGATTCCGGGGAGCTGTTTTTT TRBJ2-2 . TRBD2 TRBV7-2
CASSDVRVSYEQYF TGTGCCAGCAGCGATGTACGGGTCTCCTACGAGCAGTACTTC TRBJ2-7 . . TRBV7-2
CASSPRTNSYEQYF TGTGCCAGCAGCCCCCGGACTAACTCCTACGAGCAGTACTTC TRBJ2-7 . . TRBV13
CASRSGLAAPYF TGTGCCAGCAGATCGGGACTAGCGGCTCCGTACTTC TRBJ2-5 few TRBD2 TRBV6-1
CSAGGTGGRGEAFF TGCAGTGCTGGGGGGACAGGGGGCCGGGGTGAAGCTTTCTTT TRBJ1-1 . TRBD1 TRBV20-1